This TCR beta chain was sequenced during a study of blood T cell repertoires in COVID-19 (dated by TCRdb to 2018 to 2020). In terms of the full investigation: The collaborator samples originated in the United States, Italy and Spain and spanned the acute and convalescent phases of COVID-19. A freely available public database, intended as a resource for researchers studying the immune response to SARS-CoV-2, is where the repertoires were released. HLA class I and class II types, where available, came from metadata supplied by the sample provider rather than from assay-based typing. The material from the prospective study consisted of cDNA or gDNA derived from T cells, B-cell-depleted T cells, or PBMCs. Subjects who had been exposed to COVID-19, were actively infected with it, or had recovered from it provided the deeply sampled blood TCRbeta repertoires that made up the dataset. Sample metadata almost always included a de-identified subject ID, COVID-19 status, age in years and sex. Samples were obtained from the ongoing ImmuneRACE study (first 160 participants) and from approximately 1,200 subjects provided by 6 global collaborators. General study outcomes and caveats: Clinical and demographic metadata were provided uncurated, with the amount varying by source and participant.

Inclusive of the bounding cysteine and phenylalanine, the CDR3 is 15 residues long. CDR3 DNA is the only sequence kept; it has 45 bases, read in frame from the first base. V gives up 4 bases and J gives up 5 bases, and the segment between their germline ends measures 18 bases. CDR1 SGHDN and CDR2 FVKESK are derived from the germline V gene. Each collaborating institution followed its own protocols to collect whole blood in K2EDTA tubes. For TCRbeta analysis, collaborators shipped samples in one of three forms: frozen whole blood, isolated PBMCs, or DNA extracted from either of those sample types. The immunoSEQ Assay, a bias-controlled multiplex PCR, was used to amplify TCRbeta CDR3 regions from genomic DNA. On the authors' methods: Within the assay, amplification of reference gene primers was used to estimate how many nucleated cells each sample contained. To quantify the absolute abundance of each unique TCRbeta CDR3 rearrangement, sequence reads were collapsed and filtered. For each sample, productive Simpson clonality was calculated as the square root of Simpson's diversity index over productive rearrangements. TCRdb carries this immuneACCESS record with in-frame sequences only. Its versions omit some clonotypes, under half of them owing to an unresolved V gene in the studies checked, with the rest unexplained. V and J calls and clone size are as listed in that table; D and trimming were resolved from the DNA. A total of some 110,000 clones appear in this sample, 81% of them only once. Around two fifths of the sample is held by the ten biggest clonotypes.

Comment on this clone: Its antigen is currently not known. Per-base quality was not reported, and no clone a single base away is much larger than it.

This receptor chain uses TRBV14 and TRBJ2-7; TRBD1 is a possible D gene, resting on 6 matching bases. Sequences were obtained from peripheral blood. This clonotype was sampled from an elderly man with acute or convalescent COVID-19. The CDR3: CASSPIGTQYNEQYF. The DNA reads TGTGCCAGCAGCCCGATCGGGACACAATACAACGAGCAGTACTTC.